One sample yielded the 27 T cell receptor beta chains listed below, sequenced in a study of patients and donors after allogeneic stem cell transplantation. Using its own MiXCR run on the RT-PCR reads, TCRdb lists one record per CDR3 protein. The sample holds about 89,000 distinct CDR3 sequences; roughly 52% are singletons and the top ten take around 55%. The sequenced material came from blood, either unsorted or a sorted T cell fraction (not recorded which). The source is a human donor who was either an allogeneic HSCT recipient or a stem cell or donor lymphocyte infusion donor (not recorded which). It is not recorded whose cells these are; they may come from a transplant donor.

This clonotype was seen a few times. The genes are TRBV7-2 and TRBJ1-2; D remains unclear. The germline CDR1 and CDR2 sequences are SGHTA and FQGNSA. CDR3 length: 13 residues. V lost 11 bases and J 2 bases, leaving 15 bases between the germline ends. This CDR3 reads CALPGGINYGYTF. In nucleotides, the CDR3 is TGTGCCCTTCCGGGTGGCATAAACTATGGCTACACCTTC.

J is TRBJ1-6 and V is TRBV20-1; 11 nucleotides agree with TRBD1. This CDR3 spans 15 amino acids. Germline V gene sequence: CDR1 DFQATT, CDR2 SNEGSKA (reference sequence). V was clipped by 6 bases and J by 10 bases; unmatched bases: 11. CDR3 nucleotide sequence: TGCAGTGCCGCGGGGACAGGGGGATTCGGCTCACCCCTCCACTTT. Residues: CSAAGTGGFGSPLHF.

The rearrangement joins TRBV12-3 or TRBV12-4 to TRBJ1-3; a weak D match, TRBD1 (5 bases). CDR3 length equals 14 residues. V lost 6 bases, J lost 3 bases, and 12 bases lay in between. CDR3 bases: TGTGCCAGCAGCCGGAGGGGAGTTGGAAACACCATATATTTT. Protein sequence: CASSRRGVGNTIYF.

This clonotype was recorded a few times. V and J are TRBV9 and TRBJ1-5, with no clear D. Trimming cost V 3 bases and J 7 bases, with 11 bases left between them. Germline V lookup: CDR1 SGDLS, CDR2 YYNGEE. The CDR3 is made up of 13 amino acids. This CDR3 is CASSATTQQPQHF. The CDR3 DNA reads as TGTGCCAGCAGCGCCACAACCCAGCAGCCCCAGCATTTT.

The chain combines TRBV20-1 with TRBJ1-4, with a tentative D call TRBD1 (6 bases). The CDR3 length is 14 residues. Germline-derived CDR1 and CDR2 are DFQATT and SNEGSKA (reference sequence). The germline V and J ends were trimmed by 3 bases and 0 bases, with 8 bases remaining between them. CDR3 coding DNA: TGCAGTGCTAGCGACAGGACAACTAATGAAAAACTGTTTTTT. Translating it yields CSASDRTTNEKLFF.

A few counts support this clonotype. This chain connects TRBV20-1 to TRBJ1-5; weak D call: TRBD1 (6 bases). Germline lookup yields CDR1 DFQATT and CDR2 SNEGSKA (reference sequence). V lost 4 bases to trimming and J lost 1 base, with 17 bases between them. There are 16 residues in the CDR3. The CDR3 coding sequence is TGCAGTGCTACCCGTGGTTGGGGGCGAAGCAATCAGCCCCAGCATTTT. As protein: CSATRGWGRSNQPQHF.

This clonotype has more than one count but fewer than ten. This chain uses TRBV6-5 with TRBJ1-5; possibly TRBD1 for D (5 bases). The CDR3 runs 15 residues. The V and J ends lost 0 bases and 1 base respectively, with 7 bases between them. Germline assignment: CDR1 MNHEY and CDR2 SVGAGI. The CDR3 DNA reads TGTGCCAGCAGTTACTCCCGGGACAGCAATCAGCCCCAGCATTTT. Its protein is CASSYSRDSNQPQHF.

The chain combines TRBV28 with TRBJ2-1, with 7 bases fitting TRBD2. The CDR3 spans 14 residues. Germline CDR1 and CDR2: MDHEN and SYDVKM. The V gene end was trimmed by 8 bases and the J gene end by 7 bases; junction bases not matched to a gene: 11. In DNA form, the CDR3 reads TGTGCCAGCGTCAGCGGGACCCCCTTAAATGAGCAGTTCTTC. It specifies CASVSGTPLNEQFF.

The chain carries TRBV12-3 or TRBV12-4 and TRBJ2-1, with 7 bases lining up with TRBD1. The CDR3 covers 15 residues. V was pared by 2 bases and J by 6 bases, with 7 bases of the junction left unmatched. CDR3 nucleotide sequence: TGTGCCAGCAGTTTAAACAGGGGAGTGGTCAATGAGCAGTTCTTC. Translation: CASSLNRGVVNEQFF.

The gene calls are TRBV12-3 or TRBV12-4 and TRBJ1-2, with 10 bases that match TRBD1. J was trimmed by 5 bases and V by 5 bases; bases with no gene match: 2. The CDR3 has 13 residues. The CDR3: CASSMGQGYGYTF. The CDR3 DNA is TGTGCCAGCAGTATGGGACAGGGGTATGGCTACACCTTC.

The V and J genes are TRBV7-9 and TRBJ2-7, with D possibly matching TRBD1 (5 bases). The CDR3 has 14 residues. V was trimmed by 7 bases and J by 0 bases, leaving 13 bases between them. CDR1 and CDR2 from the germline V gene are SEHNR and FQNEAQ (reference sequence). CDR3 in DNA: TGTGCCAGCATCCCAGGGAAGAGCTCCTACGAGCAGTACTTC. Protein: CASIPGKSSYEQYF.

This chain joins TRBV7-2 and TRBJ1-1, with D perhaps TRBD1 (6 bases). Trimming cost V 5 bases and J 1 base, with 11 bases left between them. CDR1 is SGHTA, CDR2 FQGNSA, per germline. The CDR3 has 14 residues. CDR3 in amino acids: CASSPWTANTEAFF. For the CDR3, the DNA is TGTGCCAGCAGCCCGTGGACAGCGAACACTGAAGCTTTCTTT.

The chain employs TRBV5-1 and TRBJ1-1, with 7 bases identical to TRBD1. After removal of 4 bases from V and 7 bases from J, the junction contained 4 bases not matched to a gene. This CDR3 contains 12 residues. Germline V gene data show CDR1 as SGHRS and CDR2 as YFSETQ. CDR3 residues: CASSPNRGEAFF. CDR3 DNA: TGCGCCAGCAGCCCCAACAGGGGTGAAGCTTTCTTT.

This clonotype was counted a single time. The gene calls are TRBV4-3 and TRBJ1-1, with 8 bases aligning to TRBD1. The ends lost 7 bases at V and 4 bases at J; junction bases unmatched: 11. This CDR3 has 15 amino acids. Germline CDR1 LGHNA, CDR2 YSLEER. CDR3 loop: CASTLFPGQATEAFF. CDR3 sequence (DNA): TGCGCCAGCACTCTATTCCCGGGACAGGCCACTGAAGCTTTCTTT.

The chain is built from TRBV7-9 and TRBJ1-5; D possibly corresponds to TRBD1 (5 bases). The CDR3 runs to 12 residues. The germline V and J ends were trimmed by 2 bases and 7 bases, with 6 bases remaining between them. CDR1 is SEHNR, CDR2 FQNEAQ, per germline (reference sequence). The CDR3 coding sequence is TGTGCCAGCAGCTTATGGGACCAGCCCCAGCATTTT. Its translation: CASSLWDQPQHF. The whole variable domain, remainder taken from reference TRBV7-9 and TRBJ1-5, is DTGVSQNPRHKITKRGQNVTFRCDPISEHNRLYWYRQTLGQGPEFLTYFQNEAQLEKSRLLSDRFSAERPKGSFSTLEIQRTEQGDSAMYLCASSLWDQPQHFGDGTRLSIL.

V is TRBV29-1 and J is TRBJ1-5, with D maybe TRBD1 (6 bases). This CDR3 contains 13 residues. Germline assignment: CDR1 SQVTM and CDR2 ANQGSEA. Trimming took off 6 bases at V and 2 bases at J, with 11 bases between the two ends. The CDR3 region is CSVGHAGNQPQHF. The CDR3 nucleotides are TGCAGCGTGGGACACGCGGGCAATCAGCCCCAGCATTTT.

CDR3 residues: CASSLVGTSGNNEQFF. The DNA for the CDR3 is TGTGCCAGCAGCTTAGTTGGGACTAGCGGAAACAATGAGCAGTTCTTC. V gene TRBV7-6 combines with J gene TRBJ2-1; 11 positions agree with TRBD2. The CDR3 runs to 16 residues. The ends lost 1 base at V and 5 bases at J; junction bases unmatched: 4. CDR1 and CDR2 (germline): SGHVS, FNYEAQ.

This clonotype occurred a few times. The rearrangement uses TRBV28 and TRBJ1-2; 7 positions agree with TRBD1. V shed 3 bases and J 8 bases; nucleotides not matched to a gene: 9. There are 14 residues in the CDR3. Per the germline V gene, CDR1 is MDHEN and CDR2 is SYDVKM. CDR3 nucleotides: TGTGCCAGCAGTTTGTCGGGACAGCCTGGGGGCTACACCTTC. It yields the protein CASSLSGQPGGYTF.

J is TRBJ1-5 and V is TRBV28; 8 bases fit TRBD1. CDR1 is MDHEN, CDR2 SYDVKM, per germline. This CDR3 spans 17 amino acids. The trim removed 4 bases at V and 2 bases at J, leaving 10 bases unmatched. In DNA form, the CDR3 reads TGTGCCAGCAGTTCCCGGACAGGGAGGTATGGCAATCAGCCCCAGCATTTT. The encoded protein is CASSSRTGRYGNQPQHF.

This clonotype has a single count. This sequence joins TRBV7-2 and TRBJ2-5; D might be TRBD2 (5 bases). This CDR3 spans 14 amino acids. Germline CDR1 is SGHTA and CDR2 is FQGNSA. The ends were cut back, 5 bases at V and 2 bases at J, with 12 bases in the middle. The CDR3 nucleotides are TGTGCCAGCAGCCTTGGATGGAGGCAAGAGACCCAGTACTTC. It specifies CASSLGWRQETQYF.

This clonotype was detected a few times. The chain has TRBV5-4 and TRBJ1-3; D unresolved. Trimming pared 3 bases from V and 0 bases from J, leaving 10 bases between. Germline loops: CDR1 SGHNT, CDR2 YYREEE (reference sequence). The CDR3 is made up of 15 amino acids. CDR3: CASSSNPGSGNTIYF. DNA of the CDR3: TGTGCCAGCAGCTCAAACCCGGGCTCTGGAAACACCATATATTTT. The whole variable domain, filled in from reference TRBV5-4 and TRBJ1-3, reads ETGVTQSPTHLIKTRGQQVTLRCSSQSGHNTVSWYQQALGQGPQFIFQYYREEENGRGNFPPRFSGLQFPNYSSELNVNALELDDSALYLCASSSNPGSGNTIYFGEGSWLTVV.

The chain uses TRBV3-1 and TRBJ1-1; perhaps TRBD1 as D (5 bases). This CDR3 region has 15 residues. V was shortened by 3 bases and J by 2 bases, with 13 bases between the two germline ends. Germline-derived CDR1 and CDR2 are LGHDT and YNNKEL (reference sequence). The CDR3 region has the DNA TGTGCCAGCAGCCACTCCGGGACGGCTAACACTGAAGCTTTCTTT. As protein: CASSHSGTANTEAFF.

The CDR3 loop reads CSAIKGLLDQPQHF. For the CDR3, the DNA is TGCAGTGCTATAAAGGGACTTTTAGATCAGCCCCAGCATTTT. The chain has TRBV20-1 and TRBJ1-5; tentative D call: TRBD1 (5 bases). V lost 4 bases and J lost 5, with 15 bases in between. Looked up from germline, CDR1 is DFQATT and CDR2 is SNEGSKA (reference sequence). The CDR3 is 14 residues long.

The chain combines TRBV15 with TRBJ1-5; a weak D match, TRBD1 (6 bases). V was shortened by 8 bases and J by 5 bases, with 13 bases between the two germline ends. CDR1 and CDR2 from the germline V gene are LNHNV and YYDKDF (reference sequence). The CDR3 is made up of 13 amino acids. For the CDR3, the DNA is TGTGCCACCGGAGAGCACAGGGATCAGCCCCAGCATTTT. As protein: CATGEHRDQPQHF.

This clonotype was seen just once. The chain uses TRBV7-3 and TRBJ1-2, with 8 bases that match TRBD1. The CDR3 is made up of 15 amino acids. Trimming at V came to 0 bases and at J to 6 bases, leaving 6 bases not matched to a gene. CDR1 is SGHTA and CDR2 is FQGTGA in the germline V gene. The CDR3 DNA sequence: TGTGCCAGCAGCTTAACGCCGGGACAGGAGGATGGCTACACCTTC. It translates to CASSLTPGQEDGYTF. Complete variable domain (other parts from reference TRBV7-3 and TRBJ1-2): GAGVSQTPSNKVTEKGKYVELRCDPISGHTALYWYRQSLGQGPEFLIYFQGTGAADDSGLPNDRFFAVRPEGSVSTLKIQRTERGDSAVYLCASSLTPGQEDGYTFGSGTRLTVV.

The rearrangement joins TRBV28 to TRBJ1-1; D gene uncertain. The CDR3 runs 14 residues. CDR1 MDHEN and CDR2 SYDVKM come from the germline V gene. Trimming stripped 6 bases from V and 1 base from J, with 12 bases between. CDR3 nucleotides: TGTGCCAGCAGCCTATACATCGAGAACACTGAAGCTTTCTTT. It encodes CASSLYIENTEAFF.

V is TRBV18 and J is TRBJ2-7; 7 bases align to TRBD1. V gave up 3 bases and J gave up 3 bases; unmatched junction bases: 2. This CDR3 comprises 13 residues. Looked up from germline, CDR1 is KGHSH and CDR2 is LQKENI. The CDR3 DNA reads TGTGCCAGCTCACCTTGGGACAGCTACGAGCAGTACTTC. As protein: CASSPWDSYEQYF.